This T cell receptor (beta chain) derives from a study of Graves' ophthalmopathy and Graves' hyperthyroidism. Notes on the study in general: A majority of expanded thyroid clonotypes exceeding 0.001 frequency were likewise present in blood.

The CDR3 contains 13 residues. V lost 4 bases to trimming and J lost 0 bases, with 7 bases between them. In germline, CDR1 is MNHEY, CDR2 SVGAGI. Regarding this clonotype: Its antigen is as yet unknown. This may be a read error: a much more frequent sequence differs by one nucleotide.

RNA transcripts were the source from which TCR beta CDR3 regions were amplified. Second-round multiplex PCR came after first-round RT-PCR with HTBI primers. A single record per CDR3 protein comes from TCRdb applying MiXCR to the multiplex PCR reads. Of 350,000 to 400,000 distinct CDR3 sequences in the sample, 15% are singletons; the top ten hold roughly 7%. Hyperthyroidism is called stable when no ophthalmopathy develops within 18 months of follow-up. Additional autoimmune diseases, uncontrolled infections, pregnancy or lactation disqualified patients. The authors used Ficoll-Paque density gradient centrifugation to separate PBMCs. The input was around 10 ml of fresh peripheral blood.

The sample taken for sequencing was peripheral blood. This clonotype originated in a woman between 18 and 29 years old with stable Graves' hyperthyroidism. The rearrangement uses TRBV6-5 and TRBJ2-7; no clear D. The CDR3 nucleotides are TGTGCCAGCAGTTCCTCGAGCTCCTACGAGCAGTACGTC. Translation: CASSSSSSYEQYV.